These 14 T cell receptor beta chains came from one sample sequenced in a study of OX40 agonist ivuxolimab in advanced cancers. Data came from immunoSEQ multiplex PCR; TCRdb stores just in-frame clones and leaves some out. This sample has 98,000 or so clones, with roughly nine tenths found just once. The specimen was CD4+ or CD8+ T cells sorted from blood, collected in a trial of the OX40 agonist ivuxolimab. Receptors originate from an adult with an advanced solid tumor such as melanoma, head and neck, liver or kidney cancer.

The genes are TRBV28 and TRBJ1-2; D is unresolved. With 3 bases removed from V and 5 bases from J, the gap between germline ends came to 13 bases. Germline V CDR1 and CDR2: MDHEN, SYDVKM. CDR3 length equals 14 residues. DNA of the CDR3: TGTGCCAGCAGTTTTCGTGAGGGTGGTTATGGCTACACCTTC. It is translated as CASSFREGGYGYTF.

The gene calls are TRBV6-6 and TRBJ2-2, with D tentatively TRBD2 (6 bases). The V gene lost 5 bases and the J gene lost 6 bases, with 10 bases spanning the gap. Germline CDR1 and CDR2: MNHNY and SVGAGI (reference sequence). CDR3 length: 13 residues. CDR3 nucleotide sequence: TGTGCCAGCAGTACGGGACTCGCCGGGGAGCTGTTTTTT. It yields the protein CASSTGLAGELFF.

The V and J genes are TRBV30 and TRBJ2-3; D is unresolved. Trimming pared 0 bases from V and 0 bases from J, leaving 7 bases between. Germline V gives CDR1 GTSNPN, CDR2 SVGIG (reference sequence). CDR3 length: 14 residues. CDR3 in amino acids: CAWSVAASTDTQYF. In DNA form, the CDR3 reads TGTGCCTGGAGTGTAGCCGCTAGCACAGATACGCAGTATTTT.

The chain recombines TRBV7-9 with TRBJ1-1; D possibly corresponds to TRBD1 (6 bases). The CDR3 sequence is 13 residues long. Looked up from germline, CDR1 is SEHNR and CDR2 is FQNEAQ (reference sequence). The V gene lost 4 bases and the J gene lost 1 base, with 7 bases spanning the gap. Here the CDR3 reads CASSWTENTEAFF. The CDR3 nucleotides read TGTGCCAGCAGCTGGACAGAGAACACTGAAGCTTTCTTT.

The CDR3 nucleotides are TGCGCCAGCAGCCAAGTCAACATGGGGTTCTCGGAGACCCAGTACTTC. Protein product: CASSQVNMGFSETQYF. The chain uses TRBV4-1 and TRBJ2-5, with D unresolved. Deletions cut 1 base from V and 5 bases from J, with 17 bases between. The CDR3 has 16 amino acids. The germline CDR1 and CDR2 sequences are MGHRA and YSYEKL.

V is TRBV5-1 and J is TRBJ2-7; D perhaps matches TRBD1 (6 bases). Germline CDR1 reads SGHRS; CDR2 reads YFSETQ. This CDR3 spans 14 amino acids. Trimming pared 3 bases from V and 1 base from J, leaving 11 bases between. DNA of the CDR3: TGCGCCAGCAGCTCCAGGGGTCTTTCCTACGAGCAGTACTTC. Translating it yields CASSSRGLSYEQYF.

The V call is TRBV29-1, the J call TRBJ1-1, with TRBD1 as a possible D gene (6 bases). Per the germline V gene, CDR1 is SQVTM and CDR2 is ANQGSEA. CDR3 size: 12 residues. Trimming shortened V by 7 bases and J by 6 bases, and 15 bases separated the two germline ends. In DNA form, the CDR3 reads TGCAGCGCAGGGGAAGACAGGTCTGAAGCTTTCTTT. Translated: CSAGEDRSEAFF.

This sequence joins TRBV6-1 and TRBJ2-2; 10 bases are shared with TRBD2. J lost 3 bases, V lost 6 bases, and 4 bases had no gene match. This CDR3 is 15 amino acids long. Germline V gene sequence: CDR1 MNHNS, CDR2 SASEGT. The chain's CDR3 is CASRESGRDTGELFF. The CDR3 coding sequence is TGTGCCAGCAGAGAAAGCGGGAGGGACACCGGGGAGCTGTTTTTT.

The V call is TRBV6-5, the J call TRBJ2-1, with TRBD1 matching over 11 bases. Per germline, CDR1 MNHEY and CDR2 SVGAGI. The J segment lost 8 bases and the V segment lost 4 bases, leaving 4 bases of the junction unmatched. This CDR3 is 14 amino acids long. CDR3 in DNA: TGTGCCAGCAGTTCAGGACAGGGGGCCGATGAGCAGTTCTTC. This gives the protein CASSSGQGADEQFF.

The V gene is TRBV30, the J gene TRBJ2-7; D is unclear. Germline V lookup: CDR1 GTSNPN, CDR2 SVGIG (reference sequence). Trimming removed 5 bases at V and 2 bases at J, with 10 bases between. CDR3 length: 12 amino acids. The DNA for the CDR3 is TGTGCCTGGGCCGGTTCCCCCTACGAGCAGTACTTC. Protein: CAWAGSPYEQYF.

The J gene is TRBJ2-1, the V gene TRBV6-5; no definite D call. This CDR3 spans 13 amino acids. Trimming cost V 6 bases and J 4 bases, with 10 bases left between them. CDR1 MNHEY and CDR2 SVGAGI come from the germline V gene. CDR3 sequence (DNA): TGTGCCAGCAGCCAGGCCCGGTACAATGAGCAGTTCTTC. This translates into CASSQARYNEQFF.

V usage is TRBV28 and J usage is TRBJ2-2; D is perhaps TRBD2 (5 bases). V dropped 2 bases and J dropped 4 bases, with 11 bases sitting between them. The CDR3 extends over 15 amino acids. The germline V gene has CDR1 MDHEN and CDR2 SYDVKM. The DNA for the CDR3 is TGTGCCAGCAGTTTAGGAGGAGGCCTCACCGGGGAGCTGTTTTTT. This gives the protein CASSLGGGLTGELFF. The full variable domain, with the rest looked up from reference TRBV28 and TRBJ2-2, is DVKVTQSSRYLVKRTGEKVFLECVQDMDHENMFWYRQDPGLGLRLIYFSYDVKMKEKGDIPEGYSVSREKKERFSLILESASTNQTSMYLCASSLGGGLTGELFFGEGSRLTVL.

V is TRBV7-6 and J is TRBJ2-3; D is tentatively TRBD1 or TRBD2 (5 bases each). CDR1 SGHVS and CDR2 FNYEAQ come from the germline V gene. V was pared by 5 bases and J by 2 bases, with 11 bases between. The CDR3 has 14 residues. The CDR3 region is CASSPGPNTDTQYF. CDR3 DNA: TGTGCCAGCAGCCCGGGACCGAACACAGATACGCAGTATTTT.

The chain links TRBV14 to TRBJ2-5; a weak D match, TRBD1 (6 bases). Trimming cost V 3 bases and J 0 bases, with 8 bases left between them. Germline CDR1 is SGHDN and CDR2 is FVKESK. This CDR3 has 14 residues. The DNA of the CDR3 is TGTGCCAGCAGCCAGAGGGACAACCAAGAGACCCAGTACTTC. This translates into CASSQRDNQETQYF.